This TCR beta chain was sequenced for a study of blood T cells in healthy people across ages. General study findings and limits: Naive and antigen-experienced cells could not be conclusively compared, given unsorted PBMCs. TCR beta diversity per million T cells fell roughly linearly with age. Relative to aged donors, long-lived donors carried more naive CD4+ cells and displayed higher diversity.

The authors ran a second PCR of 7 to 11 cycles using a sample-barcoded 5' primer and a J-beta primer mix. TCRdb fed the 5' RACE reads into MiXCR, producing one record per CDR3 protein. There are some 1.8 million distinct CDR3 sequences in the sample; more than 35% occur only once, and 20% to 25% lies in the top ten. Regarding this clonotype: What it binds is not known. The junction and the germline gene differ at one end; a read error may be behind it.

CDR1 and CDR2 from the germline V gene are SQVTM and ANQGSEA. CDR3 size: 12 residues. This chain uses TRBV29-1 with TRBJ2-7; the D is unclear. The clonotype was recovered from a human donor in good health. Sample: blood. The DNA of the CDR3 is TGCAGCGTTGTTCAGAACTCCTACGGGCAGTACTTC. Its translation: CSVVQNSYGQYF.